This T cell receptor (beta chain) was obtained from a study of blood T cells in healthy people across ages (dated by TCRdb to 2015 to 2017). As for the study more broadly: In model experiments, template switching captured about one uniquely barcoded TCR beta cDNA molecule for every two T cells. To avoid experimental bias, donors of different ages were randomly spread across the sequencing lanes. The donors were divided into four age groups: young (average approximately 16 years), middle-aged (about 39), aged (approximately 64) and long-lived (roughly 82). The study measured age-related changes in TCR beta repertoire diversity using deep sequencing normalized with unique cDNA molecular identifiers. The study analyzed two additional independent replicas of 1 million unique cDNA reads from the same blood draw for two donors, one aged 18 to 29 and one aged 80 or older.

Comments on this clonotype: Its antigen remains undetermined. Qualities for individual bases were not recorded, and no much larger clone is one base off.

Donors were 39 systemically healthy Caucasian individuals from Russia aged roughly 6 to 95 years. Roughly 10 milliliters of peripheral blood were drawn from each donor into EDTA-treated Vacutainer tubes. Ficoll-Paque density-gradient centrifugation was used to isolate PBMCs, with at least 6.5 million obtained per sample. Trizol reagent was used to extract total RNA from PBMCs, with at least 5 micrograms per sample. For every donor, flow cytometry on a PBMC aliquot measured the percentage of naive CD45RAhigh/CD27high T cells. Results the study describes overall, beyond this receptor: Since profiling was done on bulk unsorted PBMCs, naive and antigen-experienced compartments could not be conclusively compared. As age increased, observed TCR beta diversity per million T cells dropped in a roughly linear way, and a significant reduction was already evident by age around 41. Estimates of total diversity from one million sequenced T cells were regarded as lower bounds and underestimates. Donor CMV infection status was unknown, potentially confounding age-related changes in expanded clonotypes. The long-lived group showed more naive CD4+ T cells, fewer expanded clones and increased TCR diversity than the aged group, suggesting age selection. A strong correlation was found between observed TCR beta diversity and the percentage of naive T cells measured by flow cytometry.

Libraries were constructed by 5' RACE. The data were produced on an Illumina HiSeq 2500. A second PCR of roughly 7 to 11 cycles was performed with a sample-barcoded 5' primer and a J-beta primer mix. A unique molecular identifier was introduced onto each TCR beta cDNA molecule by a template-switch 5' adaptor carrying 12 random nucleotides. At least 2.5 million CDR3-containing paired-end reads were obtained from each sample. The Mint cDNA synthesis kit, primed by a TRBC-specific oligonucleotide, was used to synthesize first-strand cDNA from all RNA. After uracil-DNA glycosylase treatment, a first 18-cycle PCR used universal primers M1SS and BC2_uni_R on all cDNA. Turning to the authors' computational methods: Each sample was normalized by randomly selecting 1 million high-quality reads, each carrying a distinct molecular identifier. Reads with shared molecular identifiers were discarded instead of being binned into consensus sequences. MiTCR, run with a Q25 quality threshold and the strictest error-elimination algorithm, handled CDR3 identification, clonotype clustering and error correction. A nonparametric unseen species model using Euler transformation provided a lower-bound estimate of total TCR beta diversity. Through fastp at Q25 and MiXCR, TCRdb rebuilt clones from the public reads, retaining in-frame beta chains. For every CDR3 protein sequence, its rows merge into one entry that carries the most common genes and DNA. The V and J calls shown here were made by TCRdb, not taken from the authors' results. The sample profile shows some 640,000 distinct CDR3 sequences; around 45% of them were found once. The ten largest clones add up to under 35% of the sample.

The germline V gene (reference sequence) gives CDR1 as DFQATT and CDR2 as SNEGSKA. Inclusive of the bounding cysteine and phenylalanine, the CDR3 is 17 residues long. Here the CDR3 DNA is all that survives: 51 bases in frame from base 1. This TCR came from a woman aged 55-70 years in good health. The rearranged segments are TRBV20-1 and TRBJ2-4; matching of 5 bases hints at TRBD1 as the D gene. The J call may be mistaken, given a closer DNA end match to TRBJ2-7. Sequenced sample: blood. The CDR3 reads as follows: CSARPGFWTSSSYEQYF. The nucleotide sequence is TGCAGTGCCAGACCAGGGTTTTGGACGAGCAGCTCCTACGAGCAGTACTTC.